Listed below are T cell receptor beta chains from one sample, sequenced in a study of shared clonotypes between healthy human individuals. The method was immunoSEQ multiplex PCR; TCRdb's version includes in-frame clones alone and lacks a portion of them. The table lists around 1 million clones, less than 85% of them singletons. Sequencing was carried out using memory CD4+ T cells sorted from blood. The receptors stem from a man younger than 35 in good health. Each CDR3 is given with its conserved first and last residue. Fields, in order: clone size, J gene, D gene, V gene, CDR3 DNA, CDR3 protein. D genes are given only for firm matches. Size tells how often a clone was seen (once, few, many) or the class of an expanded clone, and some rows leave it out.

abundance: once; j_gene: TRBJ1-1; d_gene: NA; v_gene: TRBV28; CDR3nt: TGTGCCAGCAGCCTCGGACGGAACACTGAAGCTTTCTTT; CDR3aa: CASSLGRNTEAFF
abundance: NA; j_gene: TRBJ2-7; d_gene: TRBD2; v_gene: TRBV7-2; CDR3nt: TGTGCCAGCAGAGTTAGCGGGAGCTCCTACGAGCAGTACTTC; CDR3aa: CASRVSGSSYEQYF
abundance: NA; j_gene: TRBJ2-1; d_gene: TRBD2; v_gene: TRBV5-8; CDR3nt: TGTGCCAGCAGCCTCGGTGTGAGCGGGGGCCTTCAGGAGTTCTTC; CDR3aa: CASSLGVSGGLQEFF
abundance: NA; j_gene: TRBJ1-1; d_gene: NA; v_gene: TRBV4-1; CDR3nt: TGCGCCAGCAGCCGAGGGGGACTCGGCACTGAAGCTTTCTTT; CDR3aa: CASSRGGLGTEAFF
abundance: NA; j_gene: TRBJ2-2; d_gene: NA; v_gene: TRBV5-4; CDR3nt: TGTGCCAGCAGCTTGGTTGGGAGGCAGACAAACACCGGGGAGCTGTTTTTT; CDR3aa: CASSLVGRQTNTGELFF
abundance: NA; j_gene: TRBJ1-4; d_gene: NA; v_gene: TRBV28; CDR3nt: TGTGCCAGCAGTCGAAGGGTGGAGGAAAAACTGTTTTTT; CDR3aa: CASSRRVEEKLFF
abundance: few; j_gene: TRBJ1-2; d_gene: NA; v_gene: TRBV28; CDR3nt: TGTGCCAGCAGTTTCCATACAGGGAGGGGCTACACCTTC; CDR3aa: CASSFHTGRGYTF
abundance: NA; j_gene: TRBJ1-2; d_gene: NA; v_gene: TRBV2; CDR3nt: TGTGCCAGTCGGGGGGCAGGGAACTATGGCTACACCTTC; CDR3aa: CASRGAGNYGYTF
abundance: NA; j_gene: TRBJ2-7; d_gene: TRBD1; v_gene: TRBV28; CDR3nt: TGTGCCAGCAACACCGGGACAGGGGGTTACGAGCAGTACTTC; CDR3aa: CASNTGTGGYEQYF
abundance: NA; j_gene: TRBJ2-1; d_gene: NA; v_gene: TRBV5-4; CDR3nt: TGTGCCAGCAGCCCGGAGGGCCCTTGGAATGAGCAGTTCTTC; CDR3aa: CASSPEGPWNEQFF
abundance: NA; j_gene: TRBJ2-5; d_gene: TRBD1; v_gene: TRBV30; CDR3nt: TGTGCCTGGACTAGGCAGGGGGACGGGACCCAGTACTTC; CDR3aa: CAWTRQGDGTQYF
abundance: NA; j_gene: TRBJ1-6; d_gene: NA; v_gene: TRBV18; CDR3nt: TGTGCCAGCTCACCCGACGAGATGGCACCCCTCCACTTT; CDR3aa: CASSPDEMAPLHF
abundance: NA; j_gene: TRBJ2-7; d_gene: NA; v_gene: TRBV6-1; CDR3nt: TGTGCCAGCACTACGACGGCAACCTACGAGCAGTACTTC; CDR3aa: CASTTTATYEQYF
abundance: NA; j_gene: TRBJ2-1; d_gene: TRBD2; v_gene: TRBV6-1; CDR3nt: TGTGCCGCCGCCCATGGCGGGAGTTTGGATGAGCAGTTCTTC; CDR3aa: CAAAHGGSLDEQFF
abundance: NA; j_gene: TRBJ2-5; d_gene: TRBD1; v_gene: TRBV11-2; CDR3nt: TGTGCCAGCAGCTTTGGACAGGGGTTAACGGAGACCCAGTACTTC; CDR3aa: CASSFGQGLTETQYF
abundance: few; j_gene: TRBJ2-5; d_gene: TRBD2; v_gene: TRBV5-6; CDR3nt: TGTGCCAGCAGCGTCAAACTAGCGGAAGAGACCCAGTACTTC; CDR3aa: CASSVKLAEETQYF
abundance: NA; j_gene: TRBJ2-7; d_gene: TRBD2; v_gene: TRBV7-9; CDR3nt: TGTGCCAGCAGCTTAGAGCGGGGGCAGACCTACGAGCAGTACTTC; CDR3aa: CASSLERGQTYEQYF
abundance: NA; j_gene: TRBJ2-5; d_gene: TRBD2; v_gene: TRBV5-4; CDR3nt: TGTGCCAGCAGCTTCTCTAGGACTAGCGGGAGGGAGACCCAGTACTTC; CDR3aa: CASSFSRTSGRETQYF
abundance: NA; j_gene: TRBJ1-1; d_gene: NA; v_gene: TRBV6-5; CDR3nt: TGTGCCAGCAGTTACTCTGCCAGGAACACTGAAGCTTTCTTT; CDR3aa: CASSYSARNTEAFF
abundance: NA; j_gene: TRBJ1-2; d_gene: TRBD1; v_gene: TRBV4-1; CDR3nt: TGCGCCAGCAGCCAAGGCCGGGACAGGGGTGCTAACTATGGCTACACCTTC; CDR3aa: CASSQGRDRGANYGYTF
abundance: NA; j_gene: TRBJ2-5; d_gene: TRBD2; v_gene: TRBV5-1; CDR3nt: TGCGCCAGCGGGGAGGGGACCCAGTACTTC; CDR3aa: CASGEGTQYF
abundance: NA; j_gene: TRBJ1-5; d_gene: TRBD1; v_gene: TRBV7-2; CDR3nt: TGTGCCAGCAGCTCTAGGGGGCAGCACAATCAGCCCCAGCATTTT; CDR3aa: CASSSRGQHNQPQHF
abundance: NA; j_gene: TRBJ2-3; d_gene: TRBD1; v_gene: TRBV2; CDR3nt: TGTGCCAGCAGTGAAGGTACAGGGGGCCCAGATACGCAGTATTTT; CDR3aa: CASSEGTGGPDTQYF
abundance: few; j_gene: TRBJ1-2; d_gene: TRBD1; v_gene: TRBV9; CDR3nt: TGTGCCAGCAGCGCGGGACAGGGTCGTGCTAACTATGGCTACACCTTC; CDR3aa: CASSAGQGRANYGYTF
abundance: NA; j_gene: TRBJ2-2; d_gene: NA; v_gene: TRBV6-4; CDR3nt: TGTGCCAGCAGTGAAGGACCTACCGGGGAGCTGTTTTTT; CDR3aa: CASSEGPTGELFF
abundance: NA; j_gene: TRBJ1-3; d_gene: TRBD1; v_gene: TRBV28; CDR3nt: TGTGCCAGCAGGGACAGGGCCTCGGGAAACACCATATATTTT; CDR3aa: CASRDRASGNTIYF
abundance: NA; j_gene: TRBJ2-5; d_gene: NA; v_gene: TRBV6-1; CDR3nt: TGTGCCAGCAGTGGGGGACTGATTATAGAGACCCAGTACTTC; CDR3aa: CASSGGLIIETQYF